This T cell receptor (beta chain) was recovered during a study of cytomegalovirus exposure and HLA in healthy donors. About this clone: Its antigen remains unknown.

V was trimmed by 4 bases and J by 9 bases, leaving 7 bases between them. This CDR3 has 11 amino acids. CDR1 is MNHNS, CDR2 SASEGT, per germline. Using immunoSEQ multiplex PCR, the repertoire was profiled, and TCRdb retains in-frame clones only, with some absent. The sample gives roughly 71,000 clones, around 95% of which show up once; 0.5% to 0.65% is in the top ten. Broader study findings: Within the roughly 120 validation repertoires, first-cohort TCR clusters tended to co-occur, according to a later analysis. Cytomegalovirus association was assigned to some 160 TCR beta chains.

Input material: PBMCs. This sequence was found in a woman aged 18-35 years in good health and CMV-seronegative. This chain uses TRBV6-1 with TRBJ1-3; D ambiguous. CDR3 nucleotides: TGTGCCAGCAGTGGGAGGTCCACCATATATTTT. It codes for CASSGRSTIYF.